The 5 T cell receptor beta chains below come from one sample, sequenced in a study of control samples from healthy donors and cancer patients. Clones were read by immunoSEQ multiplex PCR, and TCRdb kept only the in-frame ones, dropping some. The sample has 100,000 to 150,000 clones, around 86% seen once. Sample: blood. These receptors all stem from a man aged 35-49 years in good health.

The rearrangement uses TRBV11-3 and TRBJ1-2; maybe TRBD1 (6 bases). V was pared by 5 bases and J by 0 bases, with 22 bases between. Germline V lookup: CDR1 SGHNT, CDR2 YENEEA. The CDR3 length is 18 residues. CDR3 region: CASSLTFTGPGANYGYTF. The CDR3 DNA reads TGTGCCAGCAGCCTCACATTCACGGGGCCAGGGGCTAACTATGGCTACACCTTC.

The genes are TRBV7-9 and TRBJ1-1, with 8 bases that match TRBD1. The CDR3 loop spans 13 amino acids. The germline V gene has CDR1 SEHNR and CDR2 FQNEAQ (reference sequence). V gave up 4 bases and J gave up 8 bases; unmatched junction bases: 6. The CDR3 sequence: CASSWTGSSEAFF. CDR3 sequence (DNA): TGTGCCAGCAGCTGGACAGGGTCGTCGGAAGCTTTCTTT.

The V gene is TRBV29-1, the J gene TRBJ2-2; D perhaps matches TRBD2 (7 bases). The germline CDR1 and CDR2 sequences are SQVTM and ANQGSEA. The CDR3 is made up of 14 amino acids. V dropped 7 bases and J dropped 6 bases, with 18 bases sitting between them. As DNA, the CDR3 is TGCAGCGCAGGGACTACAGGGAGGGCCGGGGAGCTGTTTTTT. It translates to CSAGTTGRAGELFF.

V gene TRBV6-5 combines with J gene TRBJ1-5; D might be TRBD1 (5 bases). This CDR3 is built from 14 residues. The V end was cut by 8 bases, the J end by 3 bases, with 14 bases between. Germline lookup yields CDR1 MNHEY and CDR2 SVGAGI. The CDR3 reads CASEGQVNNQPQHF. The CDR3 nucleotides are TGTGCCAGCGAGGGGCAGGTCAACAATCAGCCCCAGCATTTT.

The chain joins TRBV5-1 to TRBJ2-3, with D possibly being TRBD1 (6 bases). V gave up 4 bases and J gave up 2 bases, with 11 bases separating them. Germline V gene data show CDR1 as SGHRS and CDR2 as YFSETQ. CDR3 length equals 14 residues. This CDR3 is CASSTGTPTDTQYF. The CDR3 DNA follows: TGCGCCAGCAGCACCGGGACACCCACAGATACGCAGTATTTT.